The clone carrying this TCR beta chain has ten or more counts. Its antigen remains unknown. This entry is derived from a study of glioma-infiltrating T cells. General observations from the study: Non-neoplastic patients had below-expected tissue-blood divergence, while all gliomas exceeded expectation. Only very few CDR3 sequences appeared in both tissue and blood.

TCR alpha and beta CDR3 regions were amplified from RNA using iRepertoire nested multiplex PCR. One-step reverse transcription and amplification started from approximately 100-400 ng of tissue mRNA or PBMC total RNA. TCRdb fed the multiplex PCR reads into MiXCR, producing one record per CDR3 protein. Found here are about 180,000 distinct CDR3 sequences, around 45% of them singletons; the top ten hold around 5%. Between the trimmed V and J ends, which lost 4 bases and 0 bases, there was a span of 6 bases. The V gene's germline CDR1 is DFQATT and CDR2 SNEGSKA (reference sequence). The CDR3 is made up of 12 amino acids.

This chain links TRBV20-1 with TRBJ1-1, with D uncertain. The receptor was isolated from a human donor with low-grade glioma or glioblastoma, undergoing nonglioma brain surgery, or in good health (not recorded which). Material for sequencing was glioma tissue, nonneoplastic brain tissue, or PBMCs (not recorded which). The CDR3 loop reads CSANKVNTEAFF. The DNA for the CDR3 is TGCAGTGCTAATAAAGTGAACACTGAAGCTTTCTTT.